Listed below are T cell receptor beta chains from one sample, sequenced in a study of T cell responses to AZD1222 COVID-19 vaccine. Data came from immunoSEQ multiplex PCR; TCRdb stores just in-frame clones and leaves some out. The sample is made up of about 140,000 clones, and the top ten hold about 2.3% of it. The sequenced material came from peripheral blood. Receptors originate from an adult in good health. CDR3s include the opening cysteine and the closing phenylalanine or tryptophan.

TRBJ1-5 TRBV24-1 14 CATSVGSSNQPQHF
TRBJ2-7 TRBV4-3 14 CASSQAGQGYEQYF
TRBJ1-5 TRBV30 14 CAWSAGQINQPQHF
TRBJ2-7 TRBV7-3 14 CASSPSAGGYEQYF
TRBJ1-1 TRBV29-1 13 CSVVRVMNTEAFF
TRBJ1-5 TRBV6-5 14 CASSSRTANQPQHF
TRBJ2-3 TRBV6-6 16 CASSPRQGREPDTQYF
TRBJ1-1 TRBV15 12 CATSRDRVGAFF
TRBJ1-4 TRBV29-1 12 CSGGSTNEKLFF
TRBJ2-5 TRBV7-2 14 CASSLVSRQETQYF
TRBJ1-3 TRBV7-2 17 CASSLVPGLSSGNTIYF
TRBJ2-3 TRBV18 15 CASSTFGGGTDTQYF
TRBJ2-2 TRBV19 15 CASSIRGGRTGELFF
TRBJ2-5 TRBV3-1/TRBV3-2 18 CASSQERLAGRGKETQYF
TRBJ2-5 TRBV5-4 13 CASSLIIGETQYF
TRBJ1-2 TRBV11-2 12 CASSNTGAGYTF
TRBJ1-2 TRBV4-1 15 CASSPAQGGNYGYTF
TRBJ2-5 TRBV4-1 17 CASSQGNGGGAGETQYF
TRBJ1-2 TRBV15 17 CATSRDRGAGGNYGYTF
TRBJ1-5 TRBV28 13 CASTDRGNQPQHF
TRBJ1-2 TRBV6-6 15 CASSQRTGGSYGYTF
TRBJ1-2 TRBV2 11 CANLTEYGYTF
TRBJ1-2 TRBV5-1 15 CASSLGTGGGYGYTF
TRBJ2-1 TRBV20-1 10 CSASDNEQFF
TRBJ1-2 TRBV14 13 CASSQSRFYGYTF
TRBJ2-3 TRBV29-1 14 CSAAGQTSTDTQYF
TRBJ1-5 TRBV6-1 15 CASSEVGVGNQPQHF
TRBJ1-2 TRBV6-5 13 CASRPAKDYGYTF
TRBJ1-1 TRBV2 14 CASSLGQGNTEAFF
TRBJ1-2 TRBV15 16 CATSRDPGGAGYGYTF
TRBJ1-1 TRBV24-1 17 CATSVPGRDRGRTEAFF
TRBJ1-1 TRBV11-1 14 CASTQGRLNTEAFF
TRBJ1-6 TRBV6-5 14 CASRWTGSNSPLHF
TRBJ2-3 TRBV7-3 14 CASSLAGSTDTQYF
TRBJ2-7 TRBV7-9 15 CASSFPGTGVEEQYF
TRBJ1-5 TRBV7-2 16 CASSLGQGLNNQPQHF
TRBJ2-7 TRBV13 15 CASSFSGRRTYEQYF
TRBJ1-1 TRBV28 13 CASSFNRNTEAFF
TRBJ2-3 TRBV15 17 CATSSTRLTGGQDTQYF
TRBJ2-3 TRBV4-2 20 CASSQAVPGLAGGPEDTQYF
TRBJ1-5 TRBV30 13 CAWSVSGNQPQHF
TRBJ1-1 TRBV5-1 15 CASSFPDRVGTEAFF
TRBJ1-1 TRBV4-1 14 CASSQRERNTEAFF
TRBJ1-2 TRBV19 16 CASSISSALSGYGYTF
TRBJ1-1 TRBV4-2 18 CASSQDAGFGQRNTEAFF
TRBJ1-6 TRBV11-3 14 CASSFMRGGSPLHF
TRBJ1-1 TRBV9 15 CASSTSQGGDTEAFF
TRBJ1-6 TRBV6-5 16 CASSSLQGGYNSPLHF
TRBJ1-5 TRBV28 14 CASSPRQNNQPQHF
TRBJ1-4 TRBV5-5 13 CASSLTWDEKLFF
TRBJ1-3 TRBV28 15 CASSPPRGVPDTIYF
TRBJ1-1 TRBV12-3/TRBV12-4 13 CASRLTGTTEAFF
TRBJ1-4 TRBV5-1 14 CASSPQGQGEKLFF
TRBJ2-1 TRBV4-2 15 CASSQGLAGGNEQFF
TRBJ1-2 TRBV2 14 CASSELLRGAGYTF
TRBJ1-6 TRBV6-5 15 CASRSSGTGGSPLHF
TRBJ1-5 TRBV6-1 17 CASSESGTGKGSQPQHF
TRBJ1-2 TRBV19 14 CASRPPGTGGGYTF
TRBJ2-2 TRBV24-1 15 CATSEVGQGSWELFF
TRBJ2-3 TRBV13 14 CASSPLQSGDTQYF